This TCR beta chain was obtained from a study of blood T cell repertoires in COVID-19. Study information: Samples representing acute and convalescent COVID-19 were sourced from the United States, Italy and Spain. PBMCs, B-cell-depleted T cells, or T cells provided the cDNA or gDNA that made up the material.

CDR1 is ENHRY and CDR2 is SYGVKD in the germline V gene. CDR3 length: 13 residues. The germline V and J ends were trimmed by 0 bases and 8 bases, with 10 bases remaining between them. TCRdb's table, derived via immunoSEQ multiplex PCR, lists solely in-frame clones and lacks some. The sample shows about 260,000 clones, over 75% of them seen only once. This sequence joins TRBV10-3 and TRBJ1-2; D is unclear. Sample: peripheral blood. This receptor was obtained from a human donor in a cohort sampled during active COVID-19. This CDR3 is CAISESAPRGYTF. CDR3 nucleotide sequence: TGTGCCATCAGTGAGTCGGCGCCCAGGGGCTACACCTTC.